This record covers a single T cell receptor (beta chain). Its specificity is not known. Germline V gene data show CDR1 as DFQATT and CDR2 as SNEGSKA (reference sequence). The trim removed 2 bases at V and 5 bases at J, leaving 8 bases unmatched. The CDR3 consists of 15 residues. The sample originates from a study of T-cell memory formation after mild COVID-19. Background on the study: Clustering of TCRs was largely donor specific. Study-level findings and limits: Clones that contracted from day 15 to 85 had balanced CD4/CD8; later expanders were CD4+ biased.

With constant-segment primers, 5'RACE yielded cDNA libraries of TCR alpha and TCR beta that carried sample barcodes and UMIs. TCRdb re-called the 5' RACE reads with MiXCR, one entry per CDR3 protein. This sample has roughly 250,000 distinct CDR3 sequences; around 17% occur once, and the top ten carry approximately 3.4%. V and J are TRBV20-1 and TRBJ2-5; 10 nucleotides line up with TRBD2. The specimen was PBMCs or a T cell subset sorted from them (not recorded which). The sequence was collected from a man aged 18 to 29 who had mild COVID-19 (a few samples of this study predate the infection). Cell type and time point are not known. The CDR3 is CSARTSGATIETQYF. As DNA, the CDR3 is TGCAGTGCTAGAACTAGCGGGGCTACAATCGAGACCCAGTACTTC.